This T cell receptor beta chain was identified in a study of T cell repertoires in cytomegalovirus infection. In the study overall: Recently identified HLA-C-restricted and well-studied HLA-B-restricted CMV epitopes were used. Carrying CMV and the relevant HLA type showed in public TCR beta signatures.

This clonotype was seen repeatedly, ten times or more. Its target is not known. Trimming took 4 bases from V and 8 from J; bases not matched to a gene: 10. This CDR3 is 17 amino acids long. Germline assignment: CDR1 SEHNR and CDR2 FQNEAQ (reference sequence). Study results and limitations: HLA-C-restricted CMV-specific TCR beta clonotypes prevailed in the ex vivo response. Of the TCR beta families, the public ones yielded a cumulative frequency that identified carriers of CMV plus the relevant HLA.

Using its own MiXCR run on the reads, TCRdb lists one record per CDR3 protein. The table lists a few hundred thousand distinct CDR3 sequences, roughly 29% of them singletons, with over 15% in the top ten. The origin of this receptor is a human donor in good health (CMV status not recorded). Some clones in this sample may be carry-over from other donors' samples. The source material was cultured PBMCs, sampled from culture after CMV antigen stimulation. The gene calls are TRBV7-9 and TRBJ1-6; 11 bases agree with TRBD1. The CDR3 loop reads CASSSSWTGGDYSPLHF. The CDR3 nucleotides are TGTGCCAGCAGCTCTTCCTGGACAGGGGGCGATTATTCACCCCTCCACTTT.